The present TCR beta chain was sequenced within a study of blood T cell repertoires in COVID-19. Study as a whole: COVID-19 samples, acute and convalescent, were from the United States, Italy and Spain.

This CDR3 is 15 amino acids long. The V gene lost 5 bases and the J gene lost 2 bases, with 13 bases spanning the gap. Germline loops: CDR1 SGHTA, CDR2 FQGNSA. This clone is medium-sized. Only in-frame clones appear in the TCRdb table, and some are missing; sequencing was by immunoSEQ multiplex PCR. The table lists approximately 220,000 clones, roughly four fifths of them singletons, with about 3.8% in the top ten. All enrollees were about 18 to 100 years old and from 25 or so US areas. Assignments of participants to cohorts depended upon their own reported clinical history. The chain employs TRBV7-2 and TRBJ1-5; no firm D call. The clonotype was recovered from a woman in her forties who had been exposed to COVID-19. Sequenced sample: PBMCs or T cells enriched from blood (not recorded which). The CDR3 here is CASSPRKAGNQPQHF. The CDR3 nucleotides are TGTGCCAGCAGCCCCCGGAAGGCGGGCAATCAGCCCCAGCATTTT.